This T cell receptor beta chain stems from a study of blood T cell repertoires in COVID-19. Study overall: The study drew acute and convalescent COVID-19 samples from the United States, Italy and Spain. PBMCs, B-cell-depleted T cells, or T cells provided the cDNA or gDNA that made up the material.

CDR3 size: 13 residues. CDR1 and CDR2 (germline): ENHRY, SYGVKD. V lost 6 bases, J lost 0 bases, and 6 bases lay in between. Clones were read by immunoSEQ multiplex PCR, and TCRdb kept only the in-frame ones, dropping some. The table includes about 71,000 clones, under 80% detected once. Sequenced material: peripheral blood. The TCR originated in a woman older than 75 with active or convalescent COVID-19. The chain recombines TRBV10-3 with TRBJ1-3; TRBD1 is a possible D gene (5 bases). This CDR3 is CAIRQDSGNTIYF. CDR3 coding DNA: TGTGCCATCAGACAGGACTCTGGAAACACCATATATTTT.